The clone carrying this T cell receptor beta chain was seen once. Its antigen is as yet unknown. The data belong to a study of shared clonotypes between healthy human individuals. As for the study in general: Serving as donors were a couple of women and a few men, whose ages spanned 18 to 49.

As defined, naive CD8 cells were CD45RO-negative and positively selected for CCR7, with terminally differentiated effector memory CD45RA+ cells excluded. Assay used: immunoSEQ multiplex PCR; TCRdb lists only in-frame clones, some missing. The data show around 2.1 million clones, approximately 94% seen once. Trimming stripped 5 bases from V and 0 bases from J, with 17 bases between. This CDR3 is built from 16 residues. Germline V CDR1 and CDR2: LNHDA, SQIVND (reference sequence). The study, taken as a whole, reports: The donor pool, a small one, limited the genetic and exposure-history diversity represented. About 5% of naive CD4 clonotypes were shared across four donors. Unshared clonotypes carried lower generation probabilities than those common to all four donors.

The chain uses TRBV19 and TRBJ2-7, with a possible D match to TRBD1 (5 bases). The specimen sequenced was naive CD8+ T cells from PBMCs. The clonotype comes from a man younger than 35 in good health. Some clones in this sample may be carry-over from other donors' samples. As DNA, the CDR3 is TGTGCCAGTAGTCCCCGACAGAACCAGCCCTCCTACGAGCAGTACTTC. Its protein product is CASSPRQNQPSYEQYF.